This entry is about one T cell receptor beta chain. The antigen it binds to is not known. Base quality data are lacking; no much larger clone is found one base away. Trimmed from V: 3 bases; trimmed from J: 5 bases; junction bases lacking a gene match: 7. Taken from the germline V gene, the CDR1 and CDR2 loops are SGHTA and FQGNSA. The cysteine opens and the phenylalanine closes a CDR3 of 16 amino acids. Just CDR3 DNA is preserved here, 48 bases in frame from base 1. This sample was taken from a study of CD8 T cells in ankylosing spondylitis (dated by TCRdb to about 2017). Some background on the complete study: The study set out to find disease-linked TCR variants by profiling T cell receptor beta repertoires in ankylosing spondylitis patients and healthy donors. The full study cohort comprised around 25 ankylosing spondylitis patients and over 95 healthy donors. Peripheral blood samples were taken, and synovial fluid was additionally collected from ankylosing spondylitis patients.

Sequencing was carried out with an Illumina HiSeq 2500. Quantitative 5'-RACE with molecular barcodes was the method used to prepare the TCR beta libraries. The original methods were these. A new computational method, built on a probabilistic model of VDJ rearrangement, was used to identify disease-linked TCR variants. TCRdb took the public reads, trimmed them with fastp at Q25, ran MiXCR for clone calling and kept in-frame beta chains. CDR3 protein duplicates are merged, each entry listing the most common genes and DNA. The V and J calls come from TCRdb's annotation, not from the publication. In this sample the table shows 220,000 or so distinct CDR3 sequences, approximately 16% of which occur a single time. Approximately 40% of the sample lies in the top ten. What the research found in general, with its limitations: The disease-linked clones were reported as significantly enriched in matched synovial fluid samples from ankylosing spondylitis patients. Some of the motif variants had been reported before in the synovial fluid and blood of reactive arthritis patients, a finding that suggests common disease-initiation mechanisms. The disease-linked clones had a CD8+ phenotype and were found at relatively low frequencies in peripheral blood. A TCR beta motif made up of several highly homologous amino acid variants appeared to be characteristic of blood from ankylosing spondylitis patients.

Sequencing was performed on blood, either unsorted or a sorted T cell fraction (not recorded which). The source is a male donor with ankylosing spondylitis. This sequence uses TRBV7-2 and TRBJ2-3, with 11 bases aligning to TRBD2. The sequence in DNA is TGTGCCAGCAGCTTTCCGGGACTAGCGGATGGAGATACGCAGTATTTT. It specifies CASSFPGLADGDTQYF.